The clone carrying this T cell receptor beta chain was seen more than once but under ten times. V trimming: 4 bases; J trimming: 5 bases; junction bases outside the gene matches: 7. Germline loops: CDR1 SEHNR, CDR2 FQNEAQ (reference sequence). The CDR3 length is 15 residues. This sample stems from a study of T cells in Graves' hyperthyroidism and ophthalmopathy. Regions amplified from RNA transcripts were the TCR beta CDR3 regions. The HTBI primer set drove a first-round RT-PCR of the TCR CDR3. Each CDR3 protein is one row after TCRdb ran MiXCR on the multiplex PCR reads. The profile shows a few hundred thousand distinct CDR3 sequences, roughly an eighth of them singletons.

This TCR derives from a woman aged 18-29 years with Graves' hyperthyroidism. The chain is built from TRBV7-9 and TRBJ1-5, with 8 bases fitting TRBD1. Sequencing used blood. The CDR3, as DNA: TGTGCCAGCAGCTCCTCATCGGGACAGGATCAGCCCCAGCATTTT. It translates to CASSSSSGQDQPQHF.